This T cell receptor beta chain appears in the sequencing data of a study of beta chain features in type 1 diabetes. Study-level points and caveats: TCRB CDR3s from Type 1 diabetes patients were moderately but significantly shorter in all four CD4+ subsets. A definitive answer on HLA type influencing TCRB rearrangement was not reached here.

The study reverse transcribed the entire isolated RNA, so it sequenced expressed TCRB transcripts. The repertoire was sequenced with immunoSEQ multiplex PCR; TCRdb's copy has only in-frame clones and lacks some. The data hold some 52,000 clones, with roughly 40% observed a single time. Sorting produced populations that all topped 98% purity. A note on this clone: Its target is unknown.

Germline V CDR1 and CDR2: LGHNA, YNFKEQ. V was trimmed by 1 base and J by 4 bases, leaving 14 bases between them. This CDR3 is built from 16 residues. The sample was Tregs from blood. This TCR was sampled from a man between 25 and 39 years old with type 1 diabetes. The rearrangement links TRBV4-2 to TRBJ1-5, with D possibly being TRBD1 (6 bases). CDR3 nucleotide sequence: TGTGCCAGCAGCCAAGCCGCGACAGGTGAGAATCAGCCCCAGCATTTT. This codes for CASSQAATGENQPQHF.